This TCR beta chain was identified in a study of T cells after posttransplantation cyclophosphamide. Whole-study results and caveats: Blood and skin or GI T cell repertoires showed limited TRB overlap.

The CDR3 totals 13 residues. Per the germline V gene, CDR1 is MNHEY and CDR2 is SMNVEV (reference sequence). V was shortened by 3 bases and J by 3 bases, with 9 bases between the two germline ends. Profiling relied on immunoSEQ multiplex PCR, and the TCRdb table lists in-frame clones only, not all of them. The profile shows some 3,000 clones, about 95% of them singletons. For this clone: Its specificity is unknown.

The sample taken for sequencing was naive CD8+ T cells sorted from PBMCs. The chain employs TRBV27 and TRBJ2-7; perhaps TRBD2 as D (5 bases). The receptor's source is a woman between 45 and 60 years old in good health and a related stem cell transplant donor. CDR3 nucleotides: TGTGCCAGCAGTTTCGGAAGCGGCTACGAGCAGTACTTC. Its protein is CASSFGSGYEQYF.